This T cell receptor (beta chain) appears in the sequencing data of a study of cytomegalovirus exposure and HLA in healthy donors. Study-wide context: Roughly 180 million T cells yielded around 120 million unique TCR beta sequences in earlier analysis.

With V trimmed by 5 bases and J by 5 bases, 9 bases remained unmatched. Per the germline V gene, CDR1 is SQVTM and CDR2 is ANQGSEA. The CDR3 is 14 residues long. As regards this clone: No antigen is known for it.

Overall study findings and caveats: TCR beta sequences reportedly predicted most subjects' HLA-A and HLA-B alleles accurately. When analyzed later, a missense DCLRE1C variant was found to be linked to TCR beta V- and J-gene trimming.

PCR involved 60 Vbeta and 13 Jbeta primers. Authors' data handling: As a later analysis found, there were 60 million to 90 million unique TCR beta chains, of which roughly 11 million were shared. TCRdb's table, derived via immunoSEQ multiplex PCR, lists solely in-frame clones and lacks some. Clone size and V and J calls were adopted from that table, with D and trimming inferred from the DNA. The listing records 20,000 to 25,000 clones. This clonotype was sampled from a man aged 55 to 70 in good health and CMV-seropositive. The chain uses TRBV29-1 and TRBJ2-1; 7 bases map to TRBD1. What was sequenced was PBMCs. DNA of the CDR3: TGCAGCGTTTCCACCGGACAGGAAAACAATGAGCAGTTCTTC. Its translation is CSVSTGQENNEQFF.